The clone carrying this TCR beta chain turned up a few times. The antigen is not known. The source of the sample is a study of vaccination effects on CD4 cells after COVID-19. Study findings and constraints: Researchers reported few convalescent patients and no early post-infection timepoints in the study. There was marked clonal contraction among infection- and vaccine-induced clones late after vaccination.

Clones were read by immunoSEQ multiplex PCR, and TCRdb kept only the in-frame ones, dropping some. Of about 47,000 clones listed, approximately 70% are singletons. A roughly 11-day culture period preceded the isolation of CD4+ T cells. All study participants received two doses of BNT162b2 or mRNA-1273 vaccine. CDR3 size: 17 residues. The germline V gene encodes CDR1 MNHEY and CDR2 SMNVEV (reference sequence). The trim removed 7 bases at V and 4 bases at J, leaving 15 bases unmatched. The origin of this receptor is a human donor who received a COVID-19 vaccine. The chain joins TRBV27 to TRBJ2-1; 8 bases are shared with TRBD1. Sequencing was performed on CD4+ T cells from PBMCs cultured without peptide, taken after COVID-19 vaccination. CDR3 loop: CASTRTGSSLGYNEQFF. The CDR3 nucleotides are TGTGCCAGCACTCGGACAGGGTCGTCCCTCGGGTACAATGAGCAGTTCTTC.